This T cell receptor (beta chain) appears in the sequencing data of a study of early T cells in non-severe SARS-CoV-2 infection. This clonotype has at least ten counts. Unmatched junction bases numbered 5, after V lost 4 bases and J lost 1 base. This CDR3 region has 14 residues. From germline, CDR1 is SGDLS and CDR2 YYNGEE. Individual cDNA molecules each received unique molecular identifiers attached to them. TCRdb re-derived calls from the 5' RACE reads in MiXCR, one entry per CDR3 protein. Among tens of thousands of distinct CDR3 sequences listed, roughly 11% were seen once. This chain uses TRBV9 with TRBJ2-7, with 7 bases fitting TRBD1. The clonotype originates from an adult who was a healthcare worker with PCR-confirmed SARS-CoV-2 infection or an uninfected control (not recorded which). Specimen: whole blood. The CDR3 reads CASSSGTESYEQYF. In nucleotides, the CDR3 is TGTGCCAGCAGCTCCGGGACAGAGTCCTACGAGCAGTACTTC.